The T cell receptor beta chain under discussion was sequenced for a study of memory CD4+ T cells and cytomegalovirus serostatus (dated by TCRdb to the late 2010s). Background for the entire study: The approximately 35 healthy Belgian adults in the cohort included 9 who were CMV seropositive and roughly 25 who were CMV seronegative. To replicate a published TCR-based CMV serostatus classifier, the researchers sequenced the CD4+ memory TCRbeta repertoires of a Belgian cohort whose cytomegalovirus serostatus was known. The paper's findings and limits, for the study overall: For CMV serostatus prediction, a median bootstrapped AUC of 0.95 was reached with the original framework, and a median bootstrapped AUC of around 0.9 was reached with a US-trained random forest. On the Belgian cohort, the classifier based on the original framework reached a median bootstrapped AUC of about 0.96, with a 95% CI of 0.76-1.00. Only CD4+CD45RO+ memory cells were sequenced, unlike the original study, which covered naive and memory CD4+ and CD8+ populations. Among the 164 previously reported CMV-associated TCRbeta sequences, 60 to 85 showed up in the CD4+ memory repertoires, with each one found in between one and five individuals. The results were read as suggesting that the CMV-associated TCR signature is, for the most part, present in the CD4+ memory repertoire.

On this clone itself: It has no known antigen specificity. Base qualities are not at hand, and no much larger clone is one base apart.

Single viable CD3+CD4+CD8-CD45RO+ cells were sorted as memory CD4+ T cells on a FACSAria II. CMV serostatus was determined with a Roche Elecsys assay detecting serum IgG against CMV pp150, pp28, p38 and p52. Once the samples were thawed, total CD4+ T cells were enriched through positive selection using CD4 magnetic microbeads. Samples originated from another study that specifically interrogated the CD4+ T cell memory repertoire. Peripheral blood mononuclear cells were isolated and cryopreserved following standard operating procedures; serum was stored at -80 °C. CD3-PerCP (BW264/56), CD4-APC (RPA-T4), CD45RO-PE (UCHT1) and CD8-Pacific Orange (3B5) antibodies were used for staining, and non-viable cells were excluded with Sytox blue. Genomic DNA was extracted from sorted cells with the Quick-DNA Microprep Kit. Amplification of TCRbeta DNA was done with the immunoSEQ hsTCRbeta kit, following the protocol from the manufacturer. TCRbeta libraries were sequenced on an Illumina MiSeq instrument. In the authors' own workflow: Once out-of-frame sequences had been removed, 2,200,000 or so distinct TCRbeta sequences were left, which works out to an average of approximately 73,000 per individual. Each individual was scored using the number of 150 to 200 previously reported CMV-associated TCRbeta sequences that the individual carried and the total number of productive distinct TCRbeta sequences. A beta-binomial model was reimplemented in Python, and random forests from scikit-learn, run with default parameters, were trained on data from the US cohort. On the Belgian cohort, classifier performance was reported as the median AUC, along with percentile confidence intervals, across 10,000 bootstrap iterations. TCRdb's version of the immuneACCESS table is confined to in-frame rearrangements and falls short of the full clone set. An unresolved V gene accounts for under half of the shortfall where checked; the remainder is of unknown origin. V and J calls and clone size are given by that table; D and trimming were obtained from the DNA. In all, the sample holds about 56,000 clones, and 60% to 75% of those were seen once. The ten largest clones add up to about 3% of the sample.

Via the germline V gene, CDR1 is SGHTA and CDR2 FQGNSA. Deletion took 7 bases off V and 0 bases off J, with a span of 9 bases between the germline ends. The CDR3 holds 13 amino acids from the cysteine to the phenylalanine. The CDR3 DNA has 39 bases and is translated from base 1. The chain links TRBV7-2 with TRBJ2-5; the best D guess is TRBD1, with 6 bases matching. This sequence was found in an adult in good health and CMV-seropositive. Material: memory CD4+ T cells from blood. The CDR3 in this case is CASKKGDQETQYF. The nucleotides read TGTGCCAGCAAAAAGGGGGACCAAGAGACCCAGTACTTC.